The rows below give T cell receptor beta chains drawn from one sample of a study of cytomegalovirus exposure and HLA in healthy donors. Profiled with immunoSEQ multiplex PCR; TCRdb holds only in-frame clones, not every one. The sample lists fewer than 150,000 clones, roughly 73% occurring once. The sample was PBMCs. The source of these receptors is a human donor in good health. Both conserved end residues are part of each CDR3. D genes are given only for firm matches. Only part of the rows carry a size: once, few, many, or a class if the clone is expanded.

clone_size: NA; cdr3_length: 15; d_call: NA; v_call: TRBV1; j_call: TRBJ2-1; cdr3_aa: CTSSQGLFSYNEQFF; cdr3_nt: TGCACCAGCAGCCAAGGGCTCTTCTCCTACAATGAGCAGTTCTTC
clone_size: NA; cdr3_length: 15; d_call: TRBD1; v_call: TRBV28; j_call: TRBJ2-6; cdr3_aa: CASSRTGSGANVLTF; cdr3_nt: TGTGCCAGCAGTCGGACAGGGTCTGGGGCCAACGTCCTGACTTTC
clone_size: NA; cdr3_length: 13; d_call: NA; v_call: TRBV2; j_call: TRBJ1-2; cdr3_aa: CASSEVVEYGYTF; cdr3_nt: TGTGCCAGCAGTGAAGTAGTGGAGTATGGCTACACCTTC
clone_size: NA; cdr3_length: 13; d_call: NA; v_call: TRBV2; j_call: TRBJ1-2; cdr3_aa: CASSELPRDGYTF; cdr3_nt: TGTGCCAGCAGTGAACTGCCTCGGGATGGCTACACCTTC
clone_size: NA; cdr3_length: 10; d_call: NA; v_call: TRBV27; j_call: TRBJ1-1; cdr3_aa: CASGGAEAFF; cdr3_nt: TGTGCCAGCGGCGGGGCTGAAGCTTTCTTT
clone_size: NA; cdr3_length: 13; d_call: NA; v_call: TRBV6-5; j_call: TRBJ1-2; cdr3_aa: CASLGPPNYGYTF; cdr3_nt: TGTGCCAGCCTGGGCCCCCCAAACTATGGCTACACCTTC
clone_size: NA; cdr3_length: 15; d_call: TRBD2; v_call: TRBV29-1; j_call: TRBJ2-7; cdr3_aa: CSVGGLAGVVNEQYF; cdr3_nt: TGCAGCGTTGGAGGTCTAGCGGGAGTAGTGAACGAGCAGTACTTC
clone_size: few; cdr3_length: 16; d_call: TRBD2; v_call: TRBV2; j_call: TRBJ2-5; cdr3_aa: CASSPGTSGRRETQYF; cdr3_nt: TGTGCCAGCAGCCCCGGGACTAGCGGGAGGAGGGAGACCCAGTACTTC
clone_size: few; cdr3_length: 15; d_call: TRBD1; v_call: TRBV6-1; j_call: TRBJ1-6; cdr3_aa: CASSEDPGGNSPLHF; cdr3_nt: TGTGCCAGCAGTGAAGATCCAGGGGGCAATTCACCCCTCCACTTT
clone_size: NA; cdr3_length: 14; d_call: NA; v_call: TRBV11-3; j_call: TRBJ1-1; cdr3_aa: CASGPGDESTEAFF; cdr3_nt: TGTGCCAGCGGACCCGGGGATGAGAGCACTGAAGCTTTCTTT
clone_size: NA; cdr3_length: 15; d_call: NA; v_call: TRBV28; j_call: TRBJ1-2; cdr3_aa: CASSLPQGDGYGYTF; cdr3_nt: TGTGCCAGCAGTTTGCCCCAGGGCGATGGCTATGGCTACACCTTC
clone_size: few; cdr3_length: 14; d_call: NA; v_call: TRBV2; j_call: TRBJ1-5; cdr3_aa: CASSSTGSDQPQHF; cdr3_nt: TGTGCCAGCAGTTCTACGGGGTCTGATCAGCCCCAGCATTTT
clone_size: few; cdr3_length: 14; d_call: TRBD1; v_call: TRBV7-9; j_call: TRBJ2-7; cdr3_aa: CASSPTGGGYEQYF; cdr3_nt: TGTGCCAGCAGCCCGACAGGGGGCGGATACGAGCAGTACTTC
clone_size: NA; cdr3_length: 18; d_call: TRBD1; v_call: TRBV5-1; j_call: TRBJ2-2; cdr3_aa: CASSSTTGGPASAGELFF; cdr3_nt: TGCGCCAGCAGTTCGACAACAGGGGGCCCTGCGAGCGCCGGGGAGCTGTTTTTT
clone_size: NA; cdr3_length: 12; d_call: NA; v_call: TRBV5-1; j_call: TRBJ2-1; cdr3_aa: CASSDRQNEQFF; cdr3_nt: TGCGCCAGCAGCGACAGACAGAATGAGCAGTTCTTC
clone_size: NA; cdr3_length: 13; d_call: NA; v_call: TRBV6-1; j_call: TRBJ1-5; cdr3_aa: CASSERTVQPQHF; cdr3_nt: TGTGCCAGCAGTGAAAGGACAGTTCAGCCCCAGCATTTT
clone_size: NA; cdr3_length: 13; d_call: NA; v_call: TRBV5-1; j_call: TRBJ1-1; cdr3_aa: CASSPGIGGLAFF; cdr3_nt: TGCGCCAGCAGCCCGGGGATCGGAGGGTTGGCTTTCTTT
clone_size: NA; cdr3_length: 15; d_call: NA; v_call: TRBV18; j_call: TRBJ2-5; cdr3_aa: CASSPPSSTRLPQYF; cdr3_nt: TGTGCCAGCTCACCACCGTCTAGTACTCGGTTACCCCAGTACTTC
clone_size: NA; cdr3_length: 14; d_call: NA; v_call: TRBV11-3; j_call: TRBJ2-7; cdr3_aa: CASSKRTGFYEQYF; cdr3_nt: TGTGCCAGCTCTAAGAGAACGGGATTCTACGAGCAGTACTTC
clone_size: NA; cdr3_length: 17; d_call: NA; v_call: TRBV5-8; j_call: TRBJ1-5; cdr3_aa: CASSSDIARGGNQPQHF; cdr3_nt: TGTGCCAGCAGCTCGGATATAGCACGCGGCGGGAATCAGCCCCAGCATTTT
clone_size: NA; cdr3_length: 14; d_call: TRBD1; v_call: TRBV6-1; j_call: TRBJ2-7; cdr3_aa: CASKWLQGAYEQYF; cdr3_nt: TGTGCCAGCAAGTGGTTACAGGGGGCCTACGAGCAGTACTTC
clone_size: few; cdr3_length: 16; d_call: NA; v_call: TRBV7-9; j_call: TRBJ1-5; cdr3_aa: CASSLETGHSNQPQHF; cdr3_nt: TGTGCCAGCAGCTTAGAAACTGGACACAGCAATCAGCCCCAGCATTTT
clone_size: NA; cdr3_length: 16; d_call: NA; v_call: TRBV5-6; j_call: TRBJ1-6; cdr3_aa: CASSPGGGYRDSPLHF; cdr3_nt: TGTGCCAGCAGCCCTGGTGGGGGGTATCGTGATTCACCCCTCCACTTT
clone_size: once; cdr3_length: 14; d_call: NA; v_call: TRBV13; j_call: TRBJ2-7; cdr3_aa: CASSTGDFPQEQYF; cdr3_nt: TGTGCCAGCAGCACAGGGGACTTCCCTCAGGAGCAGTACTTC
clone_size: once; cdr3_length: 15; d_call: TRBD2; v_call: TRBV5-4; j_call: TRBJ2-3; cdr3_aa: CASSLASGVPDTQYF; cdr3_nt: TGTGCCAGCAGCTTGGCTAGCGGGGTCCCAGATACGCAGTATTTT
clone_size: once; cdr3_length: 17; d_call: TRBD2; v_call: TRBV11-3; j_call: TRBJ2-1; cdr3_aa: CASSPGTSGSEFNEQFF; cdr3_nt: TGTGCCAGCAGCCCCGGGACTAGCGGGTCGGAGTTTAATGAGCAGTTCTTC
clone_size: NA; cdr3_length: 14; d_call: TRBD1; v_call: TRBV7-9; j_call: TRBJ2-5; cdr3_aa: CASSWTGGQETQYF; cdr3_nt: TGTGCCAGCAGCTGGACAGGGGGCCAAGAGACCCAGTACTTC
clone_size: NA; cdr3_length: 13; d_call: TRBD1; v_call: TRBV6-1; j_call: TRBJ2-5; cdr3_aa: CASSVGTGVPQYF; cdr3_nt: TGTGCCAGCAGTGTCGGGACAGGGGTGCCCCAGTACTTC
clone_size: NA; cdr3_length: 16; d_call: NA; v_call: TRBV2; j_call: TRBJ1-1; cdr3_aa: CASGALPGLGDTEAFF; cdr3_nt: TGTGCCAGCGGGGCCCTGCCCGGGCTAGGGGACACTGAAGCTTTCTTT
clone_size: NA; cdr3_length: 13; d_call: TRBD1; v_call: TRBV6-6; j_call: TRBJ1-5; cdr3_aa: CASSKGTGAPRHF; cdr3_nt: TGTGCCAGCAGTAAGGGGACAGGGGCCCCTCGACATTTT
clone_size: NA; cdr3_length: 18; d_call: TRBD1; v_call: TRBV13; j_call: TRBJ1-1; cdr3_aa: CASSSRTLLTGTNTEAFF; cdr3_nt: TGTGCCAGCAGCTCCCGGACACTCCTGACAGGGACGAACACTGAAGCTTTCTTT
clone_size: NA; cdr3_length: 17; d_call: NA; v_call: TRBV28; j_call: TRBJ2-7; cdr3_aa: CASSLKRRKGDTYEQYF; cdr3_nt: TGTGCCAGCAGTTTAAAACGGCGGAAGGGGGATACCTACGAGCAGTACTTC
clone_size: NA; cdr3_length: 15; d_call: NA; v_call: TRBV6-5; j_call: TRBJ1-2; cdr3_aa: CASSYSETNSQGYTF; cdr3_nt: TGTGCCAGCAGTTACTCGGAGACAAATTCTCAGGGGTACACCTTC
clone_size: once; cdr3_length: 13; d_call: TRBD2; v_call: TRBV29-1; j_call: TRBJ2-1; cdr3_aa: CSNLAGGLNEQFF; cdr3_nt: TGCAGCAACTTAGCGGGAGGCTTGAATGAGCAGTTCTTC
clone_size: once; cdr3_length: 15; d_call: NA; v_call: TRBV5-1; j_call: TRBJ2-3; cdr3_aa: CASSPWGRSTDTQYF; cdr3_nt: TGCGCCAGCAGCCCGTGGGGCAGAAGCACAGATACGCAGTATTTT
clone_size: NA; cdr3_length: 17; d_call: TRBD1; v_call: TRBV11-2; j_call: TRBJ1-5; cdr3_aa: CASSPLRTGRRNQPQHF; cdr3_nt: TGTGCCAGCAGCCCTTTAAGGACAGGGAGGCGCAATCAGCCCCAGCATTTT
clone_size: NA; cdr3_length: 15; d_call: TRBD2; v_call: TRBV7-9; j_call: TRBJ2-1; cdr3_aa: CASSPQGLGKNEQFF; cdr3_nt: TGTGCCAGCAGCCCTCAGGGACTAGGGAAAAATGAGCAGTTCTTC
clone_size: few; cdr3_length: 19; d_call: TRBD2; v_call: TRBV7-2; j_call: TRBJ2-3; cdr3_aa: CASSHLLGASGGTGDTQYF; cdr3_nt: TGTGCCAGCAGCCACCTCCTAGGGGCTAGCGGGGGAACTGGTGATACGCAGTATTTT
clone_size: NA; cdr3_length: 16; d_call: TRBD1; v_call: TRBV9; j_call: TRBJ2-7; cdr3_aa: CASSKGAGGSSYEQYF; cdr3_nt: TGTGCCAGCTCAAAAGGGGCAGGGGGTTCCTCCTACGAGCAGTACTTC
clone_size: once; cdr3_length: 16; d_call: NA; v_call: TRBV11-2; j_call: TRBJ1-2; cdr3_aa: CASSLDLGRHNYGYTF; cdr3_nt: TGTGCCAGCAGCTTAGATCTGGGCAGACATAACTATGGCTACACCTTC
clone_size: NA; cdr3_length: 16; d_call: TRBD1; v_call: TRBV15; j_call: TRBJ1-5; cdr3_aa: CATSPGTGRDNRPQHF; cdr3_nt: TGTGCCACCAGCCCGGGGACAGGGAGGGACAATCGGCCCCAGCATTTT
clone_size: NA; cdr3_length: 13; d_call: TRBD1; v_call: TRBV7-9; j_call: TRBJ1-2; cdr3_aa: CASSRGTGRGYTF; cdr3_nt: TGTGCCAGCAGCCGGGGGACAGGGCGAGGCTACACCTTC